This TCR beta chain derives from a study of response to subunit inactivated influenza vaccine. TCRdb re-called the RT-PCR reads through MiXCR, storing one row per CDR3 protein. Of roughly 780,000 distinct CDR3 sequences listed, 18% are singletons. Points from the study as a whole: The authors suggested that few new T cells are recruited per seasonal influenza vaccination.

Germline CDR1 SQVTM, CDR2 ANQGSEA. V lost 3 bases and J lost 2; bases outside the gene matches: 7. There are 16 residues in the CDR3. Concerning this clonotype: Its specificity is not known.

The chain uses TRBV29-1 and TRBJ1-1; 12 nucleotides agree with TRBD1. Here the sequenced sample was PBMCs from blood, taken around 5 days after vaccination. The receptor was isolated from a man aged 50 or older who received an inactivated influenza vaccine. Here the CDR3 DNA reads TGCAGCGTTGATGGGACAGGGGGCCTGGTAAACACTGAAGCTTTCTTT. It translates to CSVDGTGGLVNTEAFF.